This TCR beta chain derives from a study of T cells in Graves' hyperthyroidism and ophthalmopathy. The investigators amplified TCR beta CDR3 regions from RNA transcripts. The HTBI primer set drove a first-round RT-PCR of the TCR CDR3. TCRdb analysed the multiplex PCR reads with MiXCR anew, one entry per CDR3 protein. The sample holds about 380,000 distinct CDR3 sequences, 15% to 20% seen once. CDR3 length equals 15 residues. Unmatched junction bases numbered 7, after V lost 2 bases and J lost 4 bases. Germline V CDR1 and CDR2: KGHSY, FQNENV. The sequenced sample was blood. The sequence derives from a man between 18 and 35 years old with Graves' ophthalmopathy. The chain has TRBV16 and TRBJ2-5, with TRBD1 identical over 7 bases. CDR3 protein: CASSQAQPGGETQYF. CDR3 in DNA: TGTGCCAGCAGCCAAGCGCAGCCAGGGGGAGAGACCCAGTACTTC.